These 24 T cell receptor beta chains share one sample of origin, sequenced in a study of a mutant IDH1 vaccine in newly diagnosed glioma. This sample's time point: baseline, week 1 (first vaccination visit). Treatment defined: pre-vaccination baseline after standard-of-care therapy. TCRdb's copy holds only in-frame clones and misses some; the assay was immunoSEQ multiplex PCR. The sample contains about 50,000 clones, roughly 90% of which appear only once. The starting material was PBMCs, obtained from a glioma patient treated with radiotherapy, temozolomide or both. The origin of the receptors is a man in his forties with glioma.

The chain has TRBV27 and TRBJ2-7, with 10 bases identical to TRBD1. V lost 3 bases, J lost 3 bases, and 8 bases stayed unmatched. Germline lookup yields CDR1 MNHEY and CDR2 SMNVEV (reference sequence). The CDR3 contains 16 residues. The CDR3: CASSFGTGAANYEQYF. DNA for the CDR3: TGTGCCAGCAGTTTCGGGACAGGGGCCGCGAACTACGAGCAGTACTTC.

V usage is TRBV6-1 and J usage is TRBJ2-7, with D unclear. The CDR3 has 15 residues. Germline values: CDR1 MNHNS, CDR2 SASEGT. The V end lost 7 bases, the J end lost 0 bases, and 16 bases lay between the germline ends. DNA for the CDR3: TGTGCCAGCATCCCCTCCTATGGCGGCTCCTACGAGCAGTACTTC. Translation: CASIPSYGGSYEQYF.

The V gene is TRBV5-1, the J gene TRBJ2-7, with D unclear. Trimming shortened V by 4 bases and J by 4 bases, and 9 bases separated the two germline ends. CDR1 is SGHRS and CDR2 is YFSETQ in the germline V gene. The CDR3 contains 12 residues. The CDR3 DNA follows: TGCGCCAGCAGCAGGCAGAATTACGAGCAGTACTTC. Its translation: CASSRQNYEQYF.

The CDR3 DNA follows: TGTGCCAGCAGCTTGGGGACAGCCAGCTACGAGCAGTACTTC. Its protein is CASSLGTASYEQYF. The chain carries TRBV5-5 and TRBJ2-7; D is perhaps TRBD1 (6 bases). This CDR3 contains 14 residues. Germline values: CDR1 SGHKS, CDR2 YYEKEE (reference sequence). V was clipped by 0 bases and J by 3 bases, with 10 bases between them.

The chain has TRBV9 and TRBJ2-3; no clear D gene. The CDR3 extends over 13 amino acids. The V end lost 0 bases, the J end lost 7 bases, and 9 bases lay between the germline ends. Germline CDR1 reads SGDLS; CDR2 reads YYNGEE. CDR3 sequence (DNA): TGTGCCAGCAGCGTAGCTGAACTGAATACGCAGTATTTT. Protein: CASSVAELNTQYF.

The rearrangement uses TRBV27 and TRBJ1-1; 10 positions agree with TRBD1. V lost 5 bases, J lost 3 bases, and 9 bases stayed unmatched. CDR1 MNHEY and CDR2 SMNVEV come from the germline V gene (reference sequence). The CDR3 is 16 residues long. This CDR3 reads CASSPDRGRGYTEAFF. The CDR3 coding sequence is TGTGCCAGCAGTCCGGACAGGGGGAGAGGGTACACTGAAGCTTTCTTT.

V gene TRBV27 combines with J gene TRBJ2-7; 13 nucleotides agree with TRBD2. Trimming at V came to 5 bases and at J to 3 bases, leaving 10 bases not matched to a gene. This CDR3 spans 17 amino acids. Germline loops: CDR1 MNHEY, CDR2 SMNVEV (reference sequence). DNA for the CDR3: TGTGCCAGCAGTAGCTCCGGGACTAGCGGGACCTTCTACGAGCAGTACTTC. Translating gives CASSSSGTSGTFYEQYF.

This clone occurred a few times. The CDR3 here is CASRAGTSRTYEQYF. CDR3 bases: TGTGCCAGCAGAGCAGGGACTAGCCGGACCTACGAGCAGTACTTC. The rearrangement uses TRBV7-9 and TRBJ2-7; 9 bases fit TRBD2. CDR1 SEHNR and CDR2 FQNEAQ come from the germline V gene (reference sequence). The CDR3 consists of 15 residues. J was trimmed by 2 bases and V by 6 bases; bases with no gene match: 8.

The J gene is TRBJ2-2, the V gene TRBV9; tentative D call: TRBD2 (6 bases). V was pared by 2 bases and J by 6 bases, with 11 bases between. The CDR3 covers 14 residues. Germline V lookup: CDR1 SGDLS, CDR2 YYNGEE. CDR3 region: CASSVGASAGELFF. CDR3 bases: TGTGCCAGCAGCGTTGGGGCTAGCGCCGGGGAGCTGTTTTTT.

V usage is TRBV7-2 and J usage is TRBJ1-5; maybe TRBD1 (5 bases). CDR3 length equals 14 residues. Deletions cut 1 base from V and 7 bases from J, with 11 bases between. The germline V gene encodes CDR1 SGHTA and CDR2 FQGNSA. CDR3 DNA sequence: TGTGCCAGCAGCTTAGGCAGGGAGGCCCAGCCCCAGCATTTT. This translates into CASSLGREAQPQHF.

J is TRBJ2-3 and V is TRBV27; 11 positions match TRBD2. Germline V gene lookup returns CDR1 MNHEY and CDR2 SMNVEV (reference sequence). This CDR3 is 15 amino acids long. Trimming removed 7 bases from V and 3 bases from J; junction bases left unmatched: 6. CDR3 coding DNA: TGTGCCAGCACCCTAGCGGGAGGTGGGACAGATACGCAGTATTTT. This codes for CASTLAGGGTDTQYF.

The CDR3 loop reads CASSLARNYEQYF. CDR3 sequence (DNA): TGTGCCAGCAGCTTAGCCAGGAACTACGAGCAGTACTTC. The chain couples TRBV7-9 to TRBJ2-7; D gene ambiguous. Germline V gene data show CDR1 as SEHNR and CDR2 as FQNEAQ (reference sequence). V was trimmed by 0 bases and J by 3 bases, leaving 6 bases between them. The CDR3 runs 13 residues.

In DNA form, the CDR3 reads TGTGCCAGCAGCTACCTCCAGGGTTCCTACGAGCAGTACTTC. Encoded protein: CASSYLQGSYEQYF. The chain joins TRBV7-2 to TRBJ2-7; tentatively, D is TRBD1 (5 bases). V was cut by 4 bases and J by 1 base, with 11 bases left in between. Germline values: CDR1 SGHTA, CDR2 FQGNSA. CDR3 length: 14 amino acids.

Concerning this clone itself: The germline gene is not matched at one end of the junction; a read error may be the cause. The rearrangement joins TRBV7-7 to TRBJ2-3; D gene uncertain. The CDR3 is 14 residues long. Germline-derived CDR1 and CDR2 are SSHAT and FNYEAQ (reference sequence). The CDR3 region is CASSLGRSTDTQYF. CDR3 sequence (DNA): TGTGCTAGCAGCTTAGGCAGGAGCACAGATACGCAGTATTTT.

J is TRBJ2-2 and V is TRBV19; TRBD2 agrees at 11 bases. V dropped 6 bases and J dropped 4; count of bases not matched to a gene: 7. This CDR3 comprises 16 residues. Germline CDR1 is LNHDA and CDR2 is SQIVND (reference sequence). The CDR3 reads CASSTGLAEFTGELFF. CDR3 bases: TGTGCCAGTAGCACGGGACTAGCGGAGTTCACCGGGGAGCTGTTTTTT. Combining the CDR3 with reference TRBV19 and TRBJ2-2 gives the whole variable domain DGGITQSPKYLFRKEGQNVTLSCEQNLNHDAMYWYRQDPGQGLRLIYYSQIVNDFQKGDIAEGYSVSREKKESFPLTVTSAQKNPTAFYLCASSTGLAEFTGELFFGEGSRLTVL.

The chain links TRBV6-5 to TRBJ2-1; D might be TRBD2 (5 bases). The V and J ends lost 4 bases and 2 bases respectively, with 9 bases between them. The germline V gene encodes CDR1 MNHEY and CDR2 SVGAGI. The CDR3 length is 14 residues. The CDR3 region has the DNA TGTGCCAGCAGTTGGACTGGACCCTACAATGAGCAGTTCTTC. The encoded protein is CASSWTGPYNEQFF.

The chain couples TRBV13 to TRBJ2-5; TRBD1 aligns across 11 bases. The trim removed 5 bases at V and 5 bases at J, leaving 7 bases unmatched. The CDR3 extends over 15 amino acids. The V gene's germline CDR1 is PRHDT and CDR2 FYEKMQ (reference sequence). The CDR3: CASSDRDRGYETQYF. CDR3 DNA: TGTGCCAGCAGCGACCGGGACAGGGGGTATGAGACCCAGTACTTC. Using reference TRBV13 and TRBJ2-5 for the parts outside the CDR3, the full variable domain is AAGVIQSPRHLIKEKRETATLKCYPIPRHDTVYWYQQGPGQDPQFLISFYEKMQSDKGSIPDRFSAQQFSDYHSELNMSSLELGDSALYFCASSDRDRGYETQYFGPGTRLLVL.

The chain uses TRBV13 and TRBJ1-3; D is perhaps TRBD1 (5 bases). In germline, CDR1 is PRHDT, CDR2 FYEKMQ (reference sequence). The CDR3 is made up of 15 amino acids. Deletions cut 5 bases from V and 0 bases from J, with 11 bases between. This CDR3 is CASSLWGGSGNTIYF. CDR3 nucleotide sequence: TGTGCCAGCAGCCTTTGGGGCGGCTCTGGAAACACCATATATTTT.

Of note for this clone: A read error may account for a junction end that differs from germline. This chain uses TRBV7-7 with TRBJ2-3, with D hard to call. The germline CDR1 and CDR2 sequences are SSHAT and FNYEAQ (reference sequence). This CDR3 is 15 amino acids long. The CDR3 DNA sequence: TGTGCTAGCAGCCCGACTGATCTGACCGTGGATACGCAGTATTTT. As protein: CASSPTDLTVDTQYF.

The CDR3 nucleotides are TGTGCCAGCAGCTTGGCGGTTAACCAAGAGACCCAGTACTTC. Its protein product is CASSLAVNQETQYF. The genes are TRBV7-8 and TRBJ2-5; no firm D call. The CDR3 spans 14 residues. Germline V gene data show CDR1 as SGHVS and CDR2 as FQNEAQ. V was clipped by 3 bases and J by 0 bases, with 8 bases between them. Full variable domain (missing parts from reference TRBV7-8 and TRBJ2-5): GAGVSQSPRYKVAKRGQDVALRCDPISGHVSLFWYQQALGQGPEFLTYFQNEAQLDKSGLPSDRFFAERPEGSVSTLKIQRTQQEDSAVYLCASSLAVNQETQYFGPGTRLLVL.

This sequence joins TRBV11-1 and TRBJ2-7; 9 bases line up with TRBD1. The V and J ends lost 5 bases and 5 bases, in that order; junction bases with no gene match: 4. The CDR3 is made up of 13 amino acids. Germline-derived CDR1 and CDR2 are SGHAT and FQDESV (reference sequence). The CDR3 bases are TGTGCCAGCAGCCGGGACAGGGTACACGAGCAGTACTTC. It translates to CASSRDRVHEQYF.

This sequence joins TRBV18 and TRBJ2-7; D ambiguous. Trimming cost V 0 bases and J 2 bases, with 11 bases left between them. This CDR3 spans 15 amino acids. CDR1 and CDR2 (germline): KGHSH, LQKENI. The DNA for the CDR3 is TGTGCCAGCTCACCACCGCTGACAACCACCTACGAGCAGTACTTC. Protein: CASSPPLTTTYEQYF.

This chain connects TRBV19 to TRBJ2-7; D call uncertain. The CDR3 runs to 11 residues. Germline-derived CDR1 and CDR2 are LNHDA and SQIVND (reference sequence). V shed 6 bases and J shed 4 bases, with 7 bases lying between them. This CDR3 is CASRFGYEQYF. The CDR3 DNA reads as TGTGCCAGTAGATTTGGATACGAGCAGTACTTC.

The rearrangement joins TRBV19 to TRBJ2-7, with D perhaps TRBD1 (6 bases). The germline V and J ends were trimmed by 1 base and 8 bases, with 12 bases remaining between them. Germline V gives CDR1 LNHDA, CDR2 SQIVND (reference sequence). The CDR3 consists of 13 residues. The CDR3 region is CASSIVLQGKQYF. For the CDR3, the DNA is TGTGCCAGTAGTATAGTTCTACAGGGAAAGCAGTACTTC.